The T cell receptor (beta chain) described here comes from a study of blood T cell repertoires in COVID-19. Looking at the study overall: Acute and convalescent COVID-19 samples came from the United States, Italy and Spain.

Original handling: Researchers report that nucleated cell counts were estimated from reference gene primer amplification. Only in-frame clones appear in the TCRdb table, and some are missing; sequencing was by immunoSEQ multiplex PCR. V and J calls plus clone size are reproduced from that table; the DNA served to infer D and trimming. The sample consists of about 280,000 clones, roughly 90% of them appearing once. Germline V gives CDR1 MGHRA, CDR2 YSYEKL. J was trimmed by 2 bases and V by 0 bases; bases with no gene match: 7. The CDR3 contains 17 residues. The clonotype originates from a man between 18 and 29 years old with active or convalescent COVID-19. V is TRBV4-1 and J is TRBJ2-5; 9 bases fit TRBD2. Sequencing was done on a sample of peripheral blood. The CDR3 region has the DNA TGCGCCAGCAGCCAAGAGGGGCTAGCGGGGACTCAAGAGACCCAGTACTTC. Amino acid sequence: CASSQEGLAGTQETQYF.